Reported below is one T cell receptor (beta chain). TCRdb recomputed calls from the RT-PCR reads with MiXCR, one row per CDR3 protein. Of under 750,000 distinct CDR3 sequences listed, 12% were seen once; the top ten hold roughly 10%. The ends were cut back, 0 bases at V and 7 bases at J, with 18 bases in the middle. Germline loops: CDR1 SGHDN, CDR2 FVKESK. The CDR3 has 17 residues. This sample stems from a study of response to subunit inactivated influenza vaccine. This clonotype originated in a man in his forties or fifties who received an inactivated influenza vaccine. The sequenced sample was PBMCs from blood, obtained on the day of vaccination. The V gene is TRBV14, the J gene TRBJ1-4; D possibly corresponds to TRBD1 (6 bases). DNA for the CDR3: TGTGCCAGCAGCCAAGATCCAAGCAGAACAGGGATTGAAAAACTGTTTTTT. Its translation: CASSQDPSRTGIEKLFF.